A single sample gave rise to the 30 T cell receptor beta chains below, sequenced in a study. TCRdb reanalysed the 5' RACE reads using MiXCR and keeps one entry per CDR3 protein. The sample lists roughly 50,000 distinct CDR3 sequences, over 20% occurring once. Source material: tumor-infiltrating naive CD4+ T cells sorted from the breast tumor. As to subset: naive CD4+ T cells, CD4+CD45RA+CD25-. The source is a female donor with breast cancer.

This clonotype was detected only a few times. The chain carries TRBV5-1 and TRBJ2-5; D is perhaps TRBD1 or TRBD2 (5 bases each). CDR1 and CDR2 (germline): SGHRS, YFSETQ. V lost 2 bases, J lost 4 bases, and 15 bases lay in between. The CDR3 totals 15 residues. The CDR3 protein is CASSLTGTPGETQYF. The CDR3 nucleotides are TGCGCCAGCAGCTTAACTGGGACGCCCGGAGAGACCCAGTACTTC.

This clonotype has only a few counts. The chain uses TRBV2 and TRBJ1-6; 8 positions agree with TRBD1. V gave up 8 bases and J gave up 9 bases; unmatched junction bases: 9. The CDR3 is 14 residues long. Per the germline V gene, CDR1 is SNHLY and CDR2 is FYNNEI. The DNA for the CDR3 is TGTGCCAGCGTCAGGACAGGGCAGGGTTCACCCCTCCACTTT. It translates to CASVRTGQGSPLHF. Combining the CDR3 with reference TRBV2 and TRBJ1-6 gives the whole variable domain EPEVTQTPSHQVTQMGQEVILRCVPISNHLYFYWYRQILGQKVEFLVSFYNNEISEKSEIFDDQFSVERPDGSNFTLKIRSTKLEDSAMYFCASVRTGQGSPLHFGNGTRLTVT.

The chain links TRBV7-9 to TRBJ1-1; 8 positions agree with TRBD1. This CDR3 is 14 amino acids long. The germline V gene encodes CDR1 SEHNR and CDR2 FQNEAQ (reference sequence). J was trimmed by 3 bases and V by 3 bases; bases with no gene match: 3. CDR3 DNA sequence: TGTGCCAGCAGCTTGACAGGGGTGGACACTGAAGCTTTCTTT. Translated: CASSLTGVDTEAFF.

This clonotype was counted at least ten times. The chain couples TRBV5-1 to TRBJ1-1; no reliable D call. V lost 2 bases, J lost 0 bases, and 5 bases lay in between. This CDR3 comprises 13 residues. Germline CDR1 reads SGHRS; CDR2 reads YFSETQ. CDR3 region: CASSLLLNTEAFF. For the CDR3, the DNA is TGCGCCAGCAGCTTATTACTGAACACTGAAGCTTTCTTT.

This clonotype was observed many times. One end of the junction fails to match germline, which may point to a read error. The chain joins TRBV7-7 to TRBJ2-2, with D hard to call. The V gene's germline CDR1 is SSHAT and CDR2 FNYEAQ (reference sequence). This CDR3 contains 14 residues. CDR3 loop: CASSYRTNTGELFF. The DNA of the CDR3 is TGTGCTAGCAGCTATAGAACGAACACCGGGGAGCTGTTTTTT.

This clonotype was detected only a few times. The V and J genes are TRBV4-1 and TRBJ1-2; TRBD1 is a possible D gene (6 bases). This CDR3 spans 14 amino acids. Germline CDR1 reads MGHRA; CDR2 reads YSYEKL. V was shortened by 0 bases and J by 8 bases, with 13 bases between the two germline ends. The CDR3 is CASSQDLGGAGYTF. CDR3 DNA: TGCGCCAGCAGCCAAGATCTGGGGGGGGCAGGCTACACCTTC.

This clonotype showed up just a few times. This chain joins TRBV5-6 and TRBJ1-2, with TRBD1 as a possible D gene (5 bases). The ends were cut back, 2 bases at V and 0 bases at J, with 11 bases in the middle. CDR1 is SGHDT, CDR2 YYEEEE, per germline. CDR3 length equals 15 residues. The CDR3 sequence: CASSFLGATNYGYTF. In DNA, the CDR3 is TGTGCCAGCAGCTTCCTAGGGGCTACTAACTATGGCTACACCTTC.

This clonotype was observed a few times. The chain recombines TRBV20-1 with TRBJ2-1, with a possible D match to TRBD1 (5 bases). The CDR3 is made up of 12 amino acids. Germline-derived CDR1 and CDR2 are DFQATT and SNEGSKA (reference sequence). The germline V and J ends were trimmed by 3 bases and 3 bases, with 6 bases remaining between them. The DNA for the CDR3 is TGCAGTGCTAGGGGGCTCTACAATGAGCAGTTCTTC. Translated, it gives CSARGLYNEQFF.

The chain recombines TRBV5-6 with TRBJ1-1, with D possibly being TRBD1 (5 bases). Trimming shortened V by 2 bases and J by 11 bases, and 19 bases separated the two germline ends. Germline-derived CDR1 and CDR2 are SGHDT and YYEEEE. The CDR3 contains 14 residues. The CDR3 protein is CASSLSGTYEGAFF. DNA for the CDR3: TGTGCCAGCAGCTTAAGCGGGACCTACGAGGGGGCTTTCTTT.

This clonotype came up once. The J gene is TRBJ1-5, the V gene TRBV5-3; D might be TRBD1 (5 bases). TRBV5-3 is an open reading frame, and its role is uncertain. V was pared by 2 bases and J by 0 bases, with 9 bases between. The CDR3 is made up of 15 amino acids. CDR3 in amino acids: CARSFWTPSNQPQHF. CDR3 nucleotide sequence: TGTGCCAGAAGCTTTTGGACACCTAGCAATCAGCCCCAGCATTTT.

This clonotype was seen more than once but under ten times. The rearrangement uses TRBV4-1 and TRBJ2-1; no clear D gene. The CDR3 is made up of 14 amino acids. V lost 1 base and J 3 bases, leaving 7 bases between the germline ends. From germline, CDR1 is MGHRA and CDR2 YSYEKL. CDR3 region: CASSQVENYNEQFF. The CDR3 DNA sequence: TGCGCCAGCAGCCAAGTAGAGAACTACAATGAGCAGTTCTTC.

This clonotype was seen only a few times. V is TRBV20-1 and J is TRBJ1-1; D gene uncertain. CDR1 is DFQATT, CDR2 SNEGSKA, per germline (reference sequence). This CDR3 has 13 residues. V lost 0 bases and J lost 0, with 5 bases in between. CDR3 loop: CSARDNLNTEAFF. As DNA, the CDR3 is TGCAGTGCTAGAGATAATTTGAACACTGAAGCTTTCTTT.

V usage is TRBV20-1 and J usage is TRBJ2-7, with 8 bases that match TRBD1. The length of the CDR3 is 14 residues. Germline CDR1 DFQATT, CDR2 SNEGSKA (reference sequence). Losses at the gene ends were 6 bases for V and 2 bases for J; bases not matched to a gene: 9. Written as DNA, the CDR3 is TGCAGTGCGCTCGGGACAGGACCTACCTACGAGCAGTACTTC. Protein product: CSALGTGPTYEQYF.

The CDR3: CAIKRGAETDTQYF. CDR3 DNA: TGTGCCATCAAACGGGGGGCCGAAACAGATACGCAGTATTTT. This chain uses TRBV10-3 with TRBJ2-3, with D possibly matching TRBD2 (7 bases). There are 14 residues in the CDR3. Germline CDR1 reads ENHRY; CDR2 reads SYGVKD. V shed 7 bases and J shed 3 bases, with 14 bases lying between them.

Here the CDR3 reads CASSLEEVETQYF. The CDR3 nucleotides are TGTGCCAGCAGTTTGGAGGAAGTAGAGACCCAGTACTTC. V and J are TRBV12-3 or TRBV12-4 and TRBJ2-5; maybe TRBD2 (5 bases). V lost 3 bases and J 4 bases, leaving 9 bases between the germline ends. The CDR3 sequence is 13 residues long.

DNA of the CDR3: TGTGCCAGCAGCTTCGAGACAGCCGCCTATGGCTACACCTTC. Translated: CASSFETAAYGYTF. J is TRBJ1-2 and V is TRBV7-9; D might be TRBD1 (5 bases). The germline V gene encodes CDR1 SEHNR and CDR2 FQNEAQ (reference sequence). Trimming stripped 3 bases from V and 4 bases from J, with 12 bases between. This CDR3 comprises 14 residues.

The chain is built from TRBV6-2 or TRBV6-3 and TRBJ2-7; 7 bases map to TRBD1. CDR3 length: 15 residues. Trimming at V came to 6 bases and at J to 1 base, leaving 9 bases not matched to a gene. Germline CDR1 and CDR2: MNHEY and SVGEGT. CDR3 residues: CASSSGAGGSYEQYF. The CDR3 DNA is TGTGCCAGCAGCTCCGGGGCAGGGGGTTCCTACGAGCAGTACTTC.

DNA of the CDR3: TGTGCCAGCAGTTTGAGTCGGAGAGGCCAAGAGACCCAGTACTTC. Translating it yields CASSLSRRGQETQYF. This chain connects TRBV12-3 or TRBV12-4 to TRBJ2-5, with D uncertain. This CDR3 has 15 amino acids. Between the trimmed V and J ends, which lost 3 bases and 1 base, there was a span of 12 bases.

As for this clonotype: This may stem from a read error, because a much larger clone lies one nucleotide away. Written as DNA, the CDR3 is TGCAGTGCTAGAGATGAGGCCGGCTCCTACGAGCAGTACTTC. This gives the protein CSARDEAGSYEQYF. The chain employs TRBV20-1 and TRBJ2-7; no clear D. V lost 0 bases to trimming and J lost 0 bases, with 9 bases between them. In germline, CDR1 is DFQATT, CDR2 SNEGSKA (reference sequence). The CDR3 is 14 amino acids.

The J gene is TRBJ1-1, the V gene TRBV12-3 or TRBV12-4; D unclear. The CDR3 is made up of 14 amino acids. Trimming left V 3 bases short and J 5 bases short, with 13 bases between. CDR3 bases: TGTGCCAGCAGTTTTGAAAACTTCGAGACTGAAGCTTTCTTT. This sequence encodes CASSFENFETEAFF.

This chain connects TRBV5-1 to TRBJ2-1, with a weak D call TRBD2 (6 bases). Trimming removed 2 bases from V and 10 bases from J, with 16 bases in between. Germline-derived CDR1 and CDR2 are SGHRS and YFSETQ. This CDR3 comprises 14 residues. CDR3 nucleotide sequence: TGCGCCAGCAGCTTACGCGTCTCGGCGGGGGAGCAGTTCTTC. This sequence encodes CASSLRVSAGEQFF.

This clonotype was seen a handful of times. The CDR3 sequence: CASSFRTELAKNIQYF. In nucleotides, the CDR3 is TGTGCCAGCAGTTTCCGAACAGAGCTAGCCAAAAACATTCAGTACTTC. This chain connects TRBV12-3 or TRBV12-4 to TRBJ2-4; D uncertain. The V gene lost 3 bases and the J gene lost 0 bases, with 12 bases spanning the gap. The CDR3 contains 16 residues.

This chain connects TRBV7-3 to TRBJ1-2, with D unresolved. The CDR3 loop spans 15 amino acids. The germline CDR1 and CDR2 sequences are SGHTA and FQGTGA. Trimming left V 5 bases short and J 2 bases short, with 15 bases between. The CDR3 DNA sequence: TGTGCCAGCAGCCTATACGCAGGCCCCAACTATGGCTACACCTTC. As protein: CASSLYAGPNYGYTF.

This clonotype came up a few times. The chain couples TRBV29-1 to TRBJ2-7; 8 bases are shared with TRBD1. CDR1 is SQVTM, CDR2 ANQGSEA, per germline. V lost 4 bases and J lost 0; bases outside the gene matches: 5. The CDR3 totals 14 residues. CDR3 nucleotides: TGCAGCGTTGGATGGCAGGGGGCCTCCTACGAGCAGTACTTC. It is translated as CSVGWQGASYEQYF.

The table lists this clonotype with a few counts. J is TRBJ2-5 and V is TRBV24-1, with a possible D match to TRBD1 (5 bases). Germline values: CDR1 KGHDR, CDR2 SFDVKD. Trimming took off 4 bases at V and 7 bases at J, with 12 bases between the two ends. The CDR3 extends over 13 amino acids. The CDR3 sequence is CATSDWKQGTQYF. The CDR3 region has the DNA TGTGCCACCAGTGACTGGAAGCAGGGGACCCAGTACTTC.

The chain joins TRBV5-5 to TRBJ2-3; D may be TRBD2 (6 bases). The germline CDR1 and CDR2 sequences are SGHKS and YYEKEE (reference sequence). The V end lost 2 bases, the J end lost 6 bases, and 10 bases lay between the germline ends. The CDR3 runs 13 residues. The CDR3 coding sequence is TGTGCCAGCAGCTTATCCGCGGGGGATACGCAGTATTTT. Its protein is CASSLSAGDTQYF.

This clonotype was found a few times. V gene TRBV5-1 combines with J gene TRBJ1-3; D is possibly TRBD1 (5 bases). The germline CDR1 and CDR2 sequences are SGHRS and YFSETQ. The CDR3 sequence is 17 residues long. V lost 0 bases and J lost 4, with 17 bases in between. CDR3 residues: CASSLEWGNGGGNTIYF. The CDR3 DNA is TGCGCCAGCAGCTTGGAATGGGGGAATGGAGGCGGAAACACCATATATTTT.

V is TRBV3-1 and J is TRBJ2-7; the D gene is possibly TRBD2 (6 bases). Germline V gene sequence: CDR1 LGHDT, CDR2 YNNKEL (reference sequence). Between the trimmed V and J ends, which lost 3 bases and 0 bases, there was a span of 9 bases. The CDR3 is 14 residues long. The CDR3 here is CASSQGLGSYEQYF. The CDR3 coding sequence is TGTGCCAGCAGCCAGGGACTGGGCTCCTACGAGCAGTACTTC.

A few counts support this clonotype. V usage is TRBV7-9 and J usage is TRBJ1-2; weak D call: TRBD1 (5 bases). This CDR3 contains 12 residues. Germline CDR1 reads SEHNR; CDR2 reads FQNEAQ (reference sequence). Between the trimmed V and J ends, which lost 3 bases and 7 bases, there was a span of 9 bases. For the CDR3, the DNA is TGTGCCAGCAGCTTGGAGGGGTTTGGCTACACCTTC. Translating it yields CASSLEGFGYTF. The full variable domain, its missing parts supplied by reference TRBV7-9 and TRBJ1-2, is DTGVSQNPRHKITKRGQNVTFRCDPISEHNRLYWYRQTLGQGPEFLTYFQNEAQLEKSRLLSDRFSAERPKGSFSTLEIQRTEQGDSAMYLCASSLEGFGYTFGSGTRLTVV.

The chain links TRBV7-9 to TRBJ2-7; D might be TRBD1 (6 bases). V lost 5 bases and J lost 6, with 17 bases in between. Germline values: CDR1 SEHNR, CDR2 FQNEAQ (reference sequence). The length of the CDR3 is 14 residues. Here the CDR3 DNA reads TGTGCCAGCAGCCTACAAGGGGGTAGAAGCGAGCAGTACTTC. Translating gives CASSLQGGRSEQYF.